This T cell receptor beta chain comes out of a study of blood T cell repertoires in COVID-19. Across the study: T cells, B-cell-depleted T cells, or PBMCs supplied cDNA or gDNA.

CDR1 and CDR2 (germline): SGHRS, YFSETQ. V gave up 8 bases and J gave up 7 bases; unmatched junction bases: 11. CDR3 length: 13 residues. Generated by immunoSEQ multiplex PCR, the TCRdb table keeps only in-frame clones and is missing some. The profile shows tens of thousands of clones, around 80% of them singletons. The receptor's source is a man aged 55 to 70 with acute or convalescent COVID-19. This rearrangement joins TRBV5-1 to TRBJ1-1, with 7 bases fitting TRBD1. Sequenced material: peripheral blood. CDR3 amino acids: CASSRDSIFEAFF. CDR3 DNA: TGCGCCAGTAGCCGGGACAGCATTTTTGAAGCTTTCTTT.